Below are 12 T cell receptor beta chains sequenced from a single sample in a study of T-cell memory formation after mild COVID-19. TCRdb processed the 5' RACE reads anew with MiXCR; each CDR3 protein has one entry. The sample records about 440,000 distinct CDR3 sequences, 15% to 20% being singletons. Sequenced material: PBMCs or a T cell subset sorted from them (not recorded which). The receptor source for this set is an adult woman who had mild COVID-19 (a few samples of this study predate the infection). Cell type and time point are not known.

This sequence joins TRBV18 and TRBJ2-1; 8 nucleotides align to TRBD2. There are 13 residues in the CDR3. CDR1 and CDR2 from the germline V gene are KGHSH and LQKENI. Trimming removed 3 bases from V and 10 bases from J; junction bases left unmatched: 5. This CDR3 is CASSPTGGQEQFF. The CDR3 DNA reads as TGTGCCAGCTCACCCACGGGGGGGCAAGAGCAGTTCTTC.

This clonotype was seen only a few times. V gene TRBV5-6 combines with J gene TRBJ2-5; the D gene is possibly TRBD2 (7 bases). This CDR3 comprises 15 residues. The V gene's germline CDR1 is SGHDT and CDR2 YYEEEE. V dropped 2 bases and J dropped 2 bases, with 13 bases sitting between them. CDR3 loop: CASSFLGGAQETQYF. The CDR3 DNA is TGTGCCAGCAGCTTCCTAGGGGGGGCACAAGAGACCCAGTACTTC.

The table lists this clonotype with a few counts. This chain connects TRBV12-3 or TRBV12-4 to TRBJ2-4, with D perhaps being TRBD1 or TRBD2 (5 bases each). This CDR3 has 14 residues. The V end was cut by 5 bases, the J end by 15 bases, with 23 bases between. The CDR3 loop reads CASSPRQGAPPRYF. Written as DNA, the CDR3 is TGTGCCAGCAGTCCACGCCAGGGAGCCCCCCCTAGGTACTTC.

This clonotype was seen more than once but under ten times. Written as DNA, the CDR3 is TGTGCCACCAGTGAAAAGGACAGGACTAGCACAGATACGCAGTATTTT. Its translation: CATSEKDRTSTDTQYF. J is TRBJ2-3 and V is TRBV24-1, with TRBD1 matching 7 bases. The CDR3 totals 16 residues. Germline values: CDR1 KGHDR, CDR2 SFDVKD. The V gene end was trimmed by 4 bases and the J gene end by 0 bases; junction bases not matched to a gene: 6.

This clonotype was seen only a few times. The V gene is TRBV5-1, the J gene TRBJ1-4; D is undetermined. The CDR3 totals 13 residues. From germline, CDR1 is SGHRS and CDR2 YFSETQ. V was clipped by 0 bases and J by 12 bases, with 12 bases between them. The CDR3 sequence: CASSLAPLRELFF. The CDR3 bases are TGCGCCAGCAGCTTGGCCCCACTGAGGGAACTGTTTTTT.

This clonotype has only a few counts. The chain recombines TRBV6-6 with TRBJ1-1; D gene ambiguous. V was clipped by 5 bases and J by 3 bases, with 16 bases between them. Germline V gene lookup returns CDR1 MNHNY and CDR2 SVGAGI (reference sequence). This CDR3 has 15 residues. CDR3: CASSRGPGRDTEAFF. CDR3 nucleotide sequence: TGTGCCAGCAGTCGAGGTCCGGGGAGGGACACTGAAGCTTTCTTT.

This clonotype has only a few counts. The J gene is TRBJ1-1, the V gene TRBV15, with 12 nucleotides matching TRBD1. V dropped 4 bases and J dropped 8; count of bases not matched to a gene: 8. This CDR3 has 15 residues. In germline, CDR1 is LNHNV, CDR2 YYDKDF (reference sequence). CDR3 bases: TGTGCCACCAGCATTAGGGGACAGGGGGCGCGGGAAGCTTTCTTT. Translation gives CATSIRGQGAREAFF.

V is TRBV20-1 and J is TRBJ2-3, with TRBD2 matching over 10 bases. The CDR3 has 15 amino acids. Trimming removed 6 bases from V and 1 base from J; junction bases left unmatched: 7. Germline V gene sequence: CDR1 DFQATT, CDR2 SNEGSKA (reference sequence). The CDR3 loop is CSATPGTSGTDTQYF. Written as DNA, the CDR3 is TGCAGTGCGACACCCGGGACTAGCGGCACAGATACGCAGTATTTT.

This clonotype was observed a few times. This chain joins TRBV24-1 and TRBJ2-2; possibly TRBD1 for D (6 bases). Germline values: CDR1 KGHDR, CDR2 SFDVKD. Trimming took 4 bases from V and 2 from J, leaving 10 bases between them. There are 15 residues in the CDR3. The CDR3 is CATSDRDTNTGELFF. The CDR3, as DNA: TGTGCCACCAGTGACCGGGACACCAACACCGGGGAGCTGTTTTTT.

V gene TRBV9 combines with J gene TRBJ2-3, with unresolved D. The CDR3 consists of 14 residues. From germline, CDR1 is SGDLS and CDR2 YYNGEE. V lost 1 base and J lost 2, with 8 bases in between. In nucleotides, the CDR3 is TGTGCCAGCAGCGTATACGGAGACACAGATACGCAGTATTTT. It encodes CASSVYGDTDTQYF.

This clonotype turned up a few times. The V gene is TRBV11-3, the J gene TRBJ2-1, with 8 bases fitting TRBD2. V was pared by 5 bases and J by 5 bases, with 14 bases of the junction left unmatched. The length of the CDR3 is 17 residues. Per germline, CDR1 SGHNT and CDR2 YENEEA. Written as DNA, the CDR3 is TGTGCCAGCAGCACCGGACTAGCAGGAGCCCTCAACAATGAGCAGTTCTTC. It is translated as CASSTGLAGALNNEQFF. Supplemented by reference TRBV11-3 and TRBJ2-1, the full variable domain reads EAGVVQSPRYKIIEKKQPVAFWCNPISGHNTLYWYLQNLGQGPELLIRYENEEAVDDSQLPKDRFSAERLKGVDSTLKIQPAELGDSAVYLCASSTGLAGALNNEQFFGPGTRLTVL.

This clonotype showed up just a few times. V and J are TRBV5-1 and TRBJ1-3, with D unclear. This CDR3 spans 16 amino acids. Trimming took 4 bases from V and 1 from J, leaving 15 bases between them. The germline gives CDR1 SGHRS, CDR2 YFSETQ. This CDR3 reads CASSKTATGSGNTIYF. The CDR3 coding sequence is TGCGCCAGCAGCAAGACCGCGACGGGTTCTGGAAACACCATATATTTT.